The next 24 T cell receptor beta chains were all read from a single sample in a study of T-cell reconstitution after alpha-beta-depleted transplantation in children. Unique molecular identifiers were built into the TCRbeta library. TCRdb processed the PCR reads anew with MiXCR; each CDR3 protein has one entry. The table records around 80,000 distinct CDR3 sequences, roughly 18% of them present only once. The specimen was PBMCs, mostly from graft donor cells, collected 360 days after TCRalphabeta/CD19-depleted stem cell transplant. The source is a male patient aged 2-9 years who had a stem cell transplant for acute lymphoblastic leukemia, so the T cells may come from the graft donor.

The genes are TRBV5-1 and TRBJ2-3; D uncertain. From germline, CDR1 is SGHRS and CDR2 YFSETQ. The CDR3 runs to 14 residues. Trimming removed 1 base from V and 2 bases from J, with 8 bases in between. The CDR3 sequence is CASSLRAPTDTQYF. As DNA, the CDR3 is TGCGCCAGCAGCTTGAGGGCCCCCACAGATACGCAGTATTTT.

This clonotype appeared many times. The DNA of the CDR3 is TGTGCCATCAGCGGAGGAGAACCGCAGGCTTACAATGAGCAGTTCTTC. The encoded protein is CAISGGEPQAYNEQFF. V is TRBV10-3 and J is TRBJ2-1, with D perhaps TRBD2 (5 bases). CDR1 and CDR2 (germline): ENHRY, SYGVKD. V lost 6 bases and J lost 4, with 19 bases in between. This CDR3 has 16 residues.

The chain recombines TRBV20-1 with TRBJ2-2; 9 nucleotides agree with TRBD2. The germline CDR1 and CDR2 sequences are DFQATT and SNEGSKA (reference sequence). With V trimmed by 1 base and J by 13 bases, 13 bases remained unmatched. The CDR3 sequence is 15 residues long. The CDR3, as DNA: TGCAGTGCTAGAGTAGCGGGAGAACTGCCGGGCGGGCTGTTTTTT. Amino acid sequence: CSARVAGELPGGLFF.

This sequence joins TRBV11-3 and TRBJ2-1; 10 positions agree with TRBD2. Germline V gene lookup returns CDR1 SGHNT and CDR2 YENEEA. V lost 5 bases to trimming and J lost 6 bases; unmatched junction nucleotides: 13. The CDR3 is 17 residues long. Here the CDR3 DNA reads TGTGCCAGCAGCAGCTCCCCCCTAGCGGGAGTTGCCAATGAGCAGTTCTTC. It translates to CASSSSPLAGVANEQFF.

The CDR3 sequence: CASGLAITDTQYF. CDR3 in DNA: TGTGCCAGTGGACTAGCCATCACAGATACGCAGTATTTT. V and J are TRBV10-3 and TRBJ2-3, with 8 bases lining up with TRBD2. CDR1 ENHRY and CDR2 SYGVKD come from the germline V gene. V gave up 10 bases and J gave up 2 bases; unmatched junction bases: 5. The CDR3 contains 13 residues.

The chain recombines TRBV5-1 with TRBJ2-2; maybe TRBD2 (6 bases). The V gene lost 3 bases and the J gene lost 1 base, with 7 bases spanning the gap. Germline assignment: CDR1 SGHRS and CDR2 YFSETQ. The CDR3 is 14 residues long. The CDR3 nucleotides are TGCGCCAGCAGCTCGCGGGGGAACACCGGGGAGCTGTTTTTT. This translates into CASSSRGNTGELFF.

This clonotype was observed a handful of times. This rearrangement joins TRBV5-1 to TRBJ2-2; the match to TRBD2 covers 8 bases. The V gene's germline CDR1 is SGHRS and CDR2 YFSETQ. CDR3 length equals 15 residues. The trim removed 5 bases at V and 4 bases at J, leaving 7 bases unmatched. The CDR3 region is CASRLQRGSTGELFF. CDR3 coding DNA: TGCGCCAGCAGACTTCAGCGGGGGTCCACCGGGGAGCTGTTTTTT.

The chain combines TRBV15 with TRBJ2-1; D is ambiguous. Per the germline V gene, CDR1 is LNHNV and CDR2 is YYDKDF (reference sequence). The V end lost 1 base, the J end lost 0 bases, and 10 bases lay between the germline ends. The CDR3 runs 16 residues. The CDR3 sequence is CATSRGYAGSYNEQFF. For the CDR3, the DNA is TGTGCCACCAGCAGAGGATATGCAGGCTCCTACAATGAGCAGTTCTTC.

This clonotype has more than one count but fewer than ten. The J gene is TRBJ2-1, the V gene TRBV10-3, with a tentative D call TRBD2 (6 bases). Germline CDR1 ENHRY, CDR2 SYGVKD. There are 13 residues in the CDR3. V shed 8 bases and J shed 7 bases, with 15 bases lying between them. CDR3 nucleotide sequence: TGTGCCATCCTCCAAACTAGCCGGAATGAGCAGTTCTTC. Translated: CAILQTSRNEQFF.

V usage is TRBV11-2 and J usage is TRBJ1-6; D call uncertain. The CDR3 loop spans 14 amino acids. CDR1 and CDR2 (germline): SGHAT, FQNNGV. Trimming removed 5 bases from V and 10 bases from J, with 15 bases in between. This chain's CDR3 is CASSLTRGESPLHF. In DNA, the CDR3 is TGTGCCAGCAGCCTGACACGCGGCGAATCACCCCTCCACTTT.

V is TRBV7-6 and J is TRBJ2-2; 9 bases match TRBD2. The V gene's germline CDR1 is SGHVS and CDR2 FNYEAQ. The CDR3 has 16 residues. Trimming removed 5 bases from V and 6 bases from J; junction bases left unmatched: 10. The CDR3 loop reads CASSQRLAEGAGELFF. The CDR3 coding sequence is TGTGCCAGCAGCCAAAGACTAGCGGAGGGAGCCGGGGAGCTGTTTTTT.

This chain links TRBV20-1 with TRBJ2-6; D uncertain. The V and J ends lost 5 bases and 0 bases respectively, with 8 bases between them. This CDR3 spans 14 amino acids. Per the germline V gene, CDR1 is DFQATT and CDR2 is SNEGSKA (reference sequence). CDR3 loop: CSAPAFSGANVLTF. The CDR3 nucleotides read TGCAGTGCTCCCGCATTCTCTGGGGCCAACGTCCTGACTTTC.

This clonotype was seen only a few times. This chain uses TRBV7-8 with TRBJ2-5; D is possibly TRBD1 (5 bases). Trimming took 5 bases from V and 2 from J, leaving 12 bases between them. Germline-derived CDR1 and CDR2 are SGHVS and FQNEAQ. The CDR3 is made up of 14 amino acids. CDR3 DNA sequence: TGTGCCAGCAGCCCCCAGGGTTTTCAAGAGACCCAGTACTTC. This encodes CASSPQGFQETQYF.

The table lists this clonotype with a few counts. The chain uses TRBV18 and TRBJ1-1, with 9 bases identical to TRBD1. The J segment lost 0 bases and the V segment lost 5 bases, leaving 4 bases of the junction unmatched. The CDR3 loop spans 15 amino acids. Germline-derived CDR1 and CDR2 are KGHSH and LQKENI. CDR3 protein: CASSTGTGMNTEAFF. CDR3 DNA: TGTGCCAGCTCAACCGGGACAGGGATGAACACTGAAGCTTTCTTT.

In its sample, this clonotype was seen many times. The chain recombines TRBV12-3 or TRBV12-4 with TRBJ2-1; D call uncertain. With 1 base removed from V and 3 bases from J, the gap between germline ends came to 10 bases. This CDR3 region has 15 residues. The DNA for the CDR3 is TGTGCCAGCAGTTTAGAGGTAGTTGGCTACAATGAGCAGTTCTTC. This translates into CASSLEVVGYNEQFF.

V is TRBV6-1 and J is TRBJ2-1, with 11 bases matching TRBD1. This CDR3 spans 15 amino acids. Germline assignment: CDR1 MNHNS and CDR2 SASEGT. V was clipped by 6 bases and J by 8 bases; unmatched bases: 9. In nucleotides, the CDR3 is TGTGCCAGCAGATTGGACAGGGGGCGGTCATATGAGCAGTTCTTC. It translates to CASRLDRGRSYEQFF.

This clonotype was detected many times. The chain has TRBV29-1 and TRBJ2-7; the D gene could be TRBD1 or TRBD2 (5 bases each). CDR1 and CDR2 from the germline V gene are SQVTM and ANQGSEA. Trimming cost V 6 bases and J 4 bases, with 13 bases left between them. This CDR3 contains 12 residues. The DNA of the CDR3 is TGCAGCGTCCAGGGTCGGACTTACGAGCAGTACTTC. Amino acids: CSVQGRTYEQYF.

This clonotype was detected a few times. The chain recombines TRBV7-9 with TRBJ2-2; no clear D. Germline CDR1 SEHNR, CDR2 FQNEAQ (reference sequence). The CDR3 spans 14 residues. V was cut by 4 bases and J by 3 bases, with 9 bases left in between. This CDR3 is CASSSWWDTGELFF. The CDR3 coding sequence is TGTGCCAGCAGCTCCTGGTGGGACACCGGGGAGCTGTTTTTT.

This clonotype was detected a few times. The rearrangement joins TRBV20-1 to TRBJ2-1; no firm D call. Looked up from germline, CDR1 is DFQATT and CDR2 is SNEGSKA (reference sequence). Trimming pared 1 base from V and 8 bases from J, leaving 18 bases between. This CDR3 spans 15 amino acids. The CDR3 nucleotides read TGCAGTGCTAGAGGCCACCGCCTCTTAATTGATGAGCAGTTCTTC. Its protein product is CSARGHRLLIDEQFF.

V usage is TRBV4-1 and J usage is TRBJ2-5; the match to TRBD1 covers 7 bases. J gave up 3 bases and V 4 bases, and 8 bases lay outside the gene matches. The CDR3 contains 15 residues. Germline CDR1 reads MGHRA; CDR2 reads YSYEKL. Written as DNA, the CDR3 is TGCGCCAGCAGCCCCCTTAGGACAGGAAAAGAGACCCAGTACTTC. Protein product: CASSPLRTGKETQYF.

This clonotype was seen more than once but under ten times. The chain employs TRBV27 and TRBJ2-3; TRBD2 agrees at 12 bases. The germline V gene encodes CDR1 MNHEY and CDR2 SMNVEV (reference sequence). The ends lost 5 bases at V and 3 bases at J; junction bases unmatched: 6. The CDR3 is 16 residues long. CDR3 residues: CASSAPTSGSTDTQYF. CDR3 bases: TGTGCCAGCAGTGCCCCGACTAGCGGGAGTACAGATACGCAGTATTTT.

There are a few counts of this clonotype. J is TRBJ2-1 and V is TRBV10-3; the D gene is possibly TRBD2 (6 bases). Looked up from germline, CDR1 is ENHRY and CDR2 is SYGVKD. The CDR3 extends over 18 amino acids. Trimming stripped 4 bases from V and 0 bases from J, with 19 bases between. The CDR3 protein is CAISGPPGLPSSYNEQFF. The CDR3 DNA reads TGTGCCATCAGTGGCCCCCCGGGACTGCCGAGCTCCTACAATGAGCAGTTCTTC.

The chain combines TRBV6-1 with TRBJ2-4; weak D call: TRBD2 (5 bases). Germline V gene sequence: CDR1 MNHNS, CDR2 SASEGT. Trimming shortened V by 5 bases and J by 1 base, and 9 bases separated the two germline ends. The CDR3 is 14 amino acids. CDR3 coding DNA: TGTGCCAGCAGTCAACGAGGGGCCAAAAACATTCAGTACTTC. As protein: CASSQRGAKNIQYF.

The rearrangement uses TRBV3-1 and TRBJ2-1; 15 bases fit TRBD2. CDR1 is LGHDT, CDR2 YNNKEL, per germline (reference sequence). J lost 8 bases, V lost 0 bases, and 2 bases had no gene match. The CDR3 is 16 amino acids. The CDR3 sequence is CASSQDWTSGGDEQFF. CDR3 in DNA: TGTGCCAGCAGCCAAGATTGGACTAGCGGGGGGGATGAGCAGTTCTTC.